The 2 T cell receptor beta chains presented below share a single source sample, sequenced in a study of T cell responses to AZD1222 COVID-19 vaccine. Some clones are missing from TCRdb's copy, which holds only in-frame ones; the method was immunoSEQ multiplex PCR. Of 100,000 or so clones listed, 80% to 95% are singletons. The sequences come from peripheral blood, collected on day 0 of AZD1222 vaccination. Receptors originate from an adult in good health.

This clone was counted a single time. The chain links TRBV7-3 to TRBJ2-1, with TRBD2 identical over 7 bases. J was trimmed by 10 bases and V by 5 bases; bases with no gene match: 11. Germline V CDR1 and CDR2: SGHTA, FQGTGA. The CDR3 spans 14 residues. CDR3 in DNA: TGTGCCAGCAGCCCCGGGGGGAGCGTGAAAGAGCAGTTCTTC. Its protein product is CASSPGGSVKEQFF.

The V gene is TRBV14, the J gene TRBJ2-7; no clear D. This CDR3 has 14 residues. Trimming shortened V by 4 bases and J by 0 bases, and 10 bases separated the two germline ends. The germline V gene has CDR1 SGHDN and CDR2 FVKESK. The CDR3 nucleotides are TGTGCCAGCAGCCCCACCCTAAACTCCTACGAGCAGTACTTC. Encoded protein: CASSPTLNSYEQYF.